The T cell receptor beta chain under discussion was sequenced for a study of T-cell reconstitution after alpha-beta-depleted transplantation in children. Study-level results: Newly produced T cells mostly accounted for T-cell counts and diversity one year post-transplant. Elevated TCRbeta diversity at day 60 was traced, in some patients, to surviving recipient T cells and thymic progenitors. Where alpha-beta T cells came from about two months after transplant was reportedly several hundred expanded graft clones.

This clonotype was recorded many times. What it binds is not known. This CDR3 contains 16 residues. Germline lookup yields CDR1 SGHRS and CDR2 YFSETQ. V lost 0 bases and J lost 0; bases outside the gene matches: 3. Unique molecular identifiers were used to barcode this TCRbeta library. TCRdb passed the PCR reads through MiXCR, listing each CDR3 protein once. The sample holds roughly 400,000 distinct CDR3 sequences, 43% seen once. The J gene is TRBJ2-1, the V gene TRBV5-1, with 7 bases matching TRBD2. This TCR came from a girl aged 2-10 years with aplastic anemia, due to receive a stem cell transplant. Sequences were derived from PBMCs, sampled before TCRalphabeta/CD19-depleted stem cell transplant. The CDR3 nucleotides read TGCGCCAGCAGCTTGGATGGCGGGAGCTCCTACAATGAGCAGTTCTTC. Protein sequence: CASSLDGGSSYNEQFF.